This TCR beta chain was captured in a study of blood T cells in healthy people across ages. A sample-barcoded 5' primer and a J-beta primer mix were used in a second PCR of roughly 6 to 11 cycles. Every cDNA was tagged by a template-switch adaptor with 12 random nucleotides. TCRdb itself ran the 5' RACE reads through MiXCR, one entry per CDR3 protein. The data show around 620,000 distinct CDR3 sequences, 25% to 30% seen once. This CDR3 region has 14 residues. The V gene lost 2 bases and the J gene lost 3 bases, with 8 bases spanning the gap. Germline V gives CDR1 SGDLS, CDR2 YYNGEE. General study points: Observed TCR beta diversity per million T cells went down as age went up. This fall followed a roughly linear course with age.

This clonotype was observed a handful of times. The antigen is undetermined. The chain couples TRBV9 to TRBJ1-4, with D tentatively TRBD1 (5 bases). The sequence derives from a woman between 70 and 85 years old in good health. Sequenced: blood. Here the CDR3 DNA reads TGTGCCAGCAGCGTCGGGACGGCTAATGAAAAACTGTTTTTT. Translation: CASSVGTANEKLFF.